The 10 T cell receptor beta chains in this list originate from one sample, sequenced in a study of CD8+ T cells in alopecia areata. Sequencing used cDNA as its template, made by extracting RNA and reverse transcribing it. Libraries were prepared by immunoSEQ multiplex PCR; TCRdb keeps only in-frame clonotypes and omits some of them. The repertoire holds 120,000 or so clones, with 60% to 65% as singletons. Treatment reported: oral pan-JAK inhibitor, 5-10 mg twice daily. Sample: CD4+ T cells sorted from blood, taken at week 4, from a patient treated with tofacitinib. These receptor sequences come from a human donor with alopecia areata.

The rearrangement links TRBV29-1 to TRBJ2-5; 10 nucleotides agree with TRBD2. V dropped 4 bases and J dropped 5; count of bases not matched to a gene: 10. Germline CDR1 is SQVTM and CDR2 is ANQGSEA. The CDR3 is 15 amino acids. The CDR3 spells CSVVGLAGVTETQYF. For the CDR3, the DNA is TGCAGCGTTGTTGGGCTAGCGGGAGTAACGGAGACCCAGTACTTC.

The chain has TRBV5-1 and TRBJ2-5, with 7 bases fitting TRBD1. V shed 2 bases and J 3 bases; nucleotides not matched to a gene: 4. The length of the CDR3 is 14 residues. CDR1 and CDR2 (germline): SGHRS, YFSETQ. CDR3 DNA: TGCGCCAGCAGCTTATCAGACAGGGAAGAGACCCAGTACTTC. Protein sequence: CASSLSDREETQYF.

The DNA for the CDR3 is TGTGCCAGCAGCGTAGCCCCAAGTAACACTGAAGCTTTCTTT. Protein product: CASSVAPSNTEAFF. V gene TRBV9 combines with J gene TRBJ1-1, with D uncertain. V was trimmed by 0 bases and J by 2 bases, leaving 8 bases between them. The CDR3 runs to 14 residues. Germline CDR1 reads SGDLS; CDR2 reads YYNGEE.

This chain links TRBV27 with TRBJ1-2; 8 bases are a match to TRBD1. CDR1 MNHEY and CDR2 SMNVEV come from the germline V gene (reference sequence). V was clipped by 7 bases and J by 6 bases; unmatched bases: 4. There are 12 residues in the CDR3. Written as DNA, the CDR3 is TGTGCCAGCAAAACAGGGGGAAATGGCTACACCTTC. Translated, it gives CASKTGGNGYTF.

The rearrangement uses TRBV20-1 and TRBJ1-1; D gene ambiguous. The CDR3 contains 11 residues. Germline values: CDR1 DFQATT, CDR2 SNEGSKA (reference sequence). The CDR3 nucleotides are TGCAGGACCGGACTGAACACTGAAGCTTTCTTT. Translated, it gives CRTGLNTEAFF.

The J gene is TRBJ2-7, the V gene TRBV7-2; perhaps D is TRBD1 or TRBD2 (5 bases each). The CDR3 runs 15 residues. Germline CDR1 is SGHTA and CDR2 is FQGNSA. Between the trimmed V and J ends, which lost 1 base and 5 bases, there was a span of 15 bases. CDR3 sequence: CASSLGGSGFNEQYF. The CDR3 region has the DNA TGTGCCAGCAGCTTAGGGGGGAGTGGGTTTAACGAGCAGTACTTC.

The rearrangement links TRBV2 to TRBJ1-3, with D possibly matching TRBD1 (5 bases). CDR1 is SNHLY and CDR2 is FYNNEI in the germline V gene. This CDR3 has 12 residues. V gave up 6 bases and J gave up 8 bases, with 11 bases separating them. CDR3 nucleotide sequence: TGTGCCAGCAGAGACAGAGTGGACACCATATATTTT. Translation: CASRDRVDTIYF.

The chain has TRBV30 and TRBJ2-2; tentative D call: TRBD1 (6 bases). The germline V gene has CDR1 GTSNPN and CDR2 SVGIG (reference sequence). The CDR3 contains 13 residues. Trimming left V 0 bases short and J 6 bases short, with 8 bases between. The CDR3 nucleotides are TGTGCCTGGAGTGTAACAGGGCCCGGGGAGCTGTTTTTT. It is translated as CAWSVTGPGELFF.

The chain joins TRBV29-1 to TRBJ1-4; the D is unclear. Germline CDR1 and CDR2: SQVTM and ANQGSEA. CDR3 length: 12 amino acids. The ends were cut back, 7 bases at V and 2 bases at J, with 8 bases in the middle. The CDR3 loop is CSGGSTNEKLFF. DNA for the CDR3: TGCAGCGGGGGTTCGACTAATGAAAAACTGTTTTTT.

This clone was recorded a few times. The chain recombines TRBV30 with TRBJ2-5; the match to TRBD2 covers 8 bases. V was clipped by 0 bases and J by 4 bases; unmatched bases: 4. The CDR3 is 14 amino acids. CDR1 and CDR2 (germline): GTSNPN, SVGIG (reference sequence). The CDR3 reads CAWSVAGRGETQYF. DNA of the CDR3: TGTGCCTGGAGTGTTGCCGGGAGGGGAGAGACCCAGTACTTC.